Presented here are 15 T cell receptor beta chains from one specimen sequenced in a study of T-cell memory formation after mild COVID-19. Each CDR3 protein is one row after TCRdb ran MiXCR on the 5' RACE reads. Of some 310,000 distinct CDR3 sequences in the sample, less than 25% were seen once. Sequencing was performed on PBMCs or a T cell subset sorted from them (not recorded which). These receptors were obtained from a man between 18 and 29 years old who had mild COVID-19 (a few samples of this study predate the infection). Cell type and time point are not known.

The chain joins TRBV11-2 to TRBJ1-6, with 9 bases that match TRBD1. Germline V CDR1 and CDR2: SGHAT, FQNNGV. The ends lost 4 bases at V and 7 bases at J; junction bases unmatched: 11. The length of the CDR3 is 17 residues. CDR3 coding DNA: TGTGCCAGCAGCTCTATCCGCGGGACAGGGCCGAATTCACCCCTCCACTTT. Encoded protein: CASSSIRGTGPNSPLHF.

This clonotype was counted between two and nine times. J is TRBJ2-2 and V is TRBV4-3; 8 nucleotides align to TRBD2. CDR3 length: 16 amino acids. V dropped 1 base and J dropped 6; count of bases not matched to a gene: 7. The germline V gene has CDR1 LGHNA and CDR2 YSLEER. CDR3 in amino acids: CASSQVAGGGPGELFF. CDR3 sequence (DNA): TGCGCCAGCAGCCAAGTCGCGGGGGGCGGACCCGGGGAGCTGTTTTTT.

V is TRBV5-1 and J is TRBJ1-2; weak D call: TRBD1 (6 bases). This CDR3 comprises 16 residues. Germline V gene sequence: CDR1 SGHRS, CDR2 YFSETQ. V lost 4 bases to trimming and J lost 2 bases, with 18 bases between them. For the CDR3, the DNA is TGCGCCAGCAGCCCCGATAGGTCAGGGGTAAACTATGGCTACACCTTC. This sequence encodes CASSPDRSGVNYGYTF.

The chain joins TRBV6-2 or TRBV6-3 to TRBJ2-7; weak D call: TRBD2 (5 bases). The germline V gene has CDR1 MNHEY and CDR2 SVGEGT. V lost 6 bases to trimming and J lost 6 bases, with 12 bases between them. The CDR3 has 12 residues. The CDR3 loop is CASSPLGSEQYV. In DNA form, the CDR3 reads TGTGCCAGCAGCCCCCTAGGGAGCGAGCAGTACGTC.

The table lists this clonotype with many counts. This chain links TRBV4-1 with TRBJ2-7; 9 bases agree with TRBD2. The V and J ends lost 4 bases and 4 bases, in that order; junction bases with no gene match: 8. Germline CDR1 is MGHRA and CDR2 is YSYEKL. The CDR3 runs 15 residues. CDR3 coding DNA: TGCGCCAGCAGCCGCCGACTAGCGGCCCCTTACGAGCAGTACTTC. This sequence encodes CASSRRLAAPYEQYF.

The rearrangement links TRBV5-4 to TRBJ2-5; 7 positions agree with TRBD1. J lost 0 bases, V lost 5 bases, and 1 base had no gene match. Germline CDR1 and CDR2: SGHNT and YYREEE (reference sequence). The CDR3 spans 13 residues. The CDR3 DNA follows: TGTGCCAGCAGAACAGGGGACCAAGAGACCCAGTACTTC. Its protein is CASRTGDQETQYF.

The chain employs TRBV7-2 and TRBJ2-4; unclear D gene. This CDR3 comprises 16 residues. The germline V and J ends were trimmed by 1 base and 11 bases, with 21 bases remaining between them. Germline CDR1 reads SGHTA; CDR2 reads FQGNSA. DNA for the CDR3: TGTGCCAGCAGCTTAGTTTGGTGGGGTTTCGACGGATTTCAGTACTTC. It encodes CASSLVWWGFDGFQYF.

The chain carries TRBV7-2 and TRBJ1-5, with TRBD1 as a possible D gene (6 bases). This CDR3 comprises 13 residues. The V end was cut by 4 bases, the J end by 9 bases, with 13 bases between. Germline V gene data show CDR1 as SGHTA and CDR2 as FQGNSA. CDR3 bases: TGTGCCAGCAGCTCCGACAGGCAGTGGCCCCAGCATTTT. Translation: CASSSDRQWPQHF.

The chain recombines TRBV5-6 with TRBJ1-1; maybe TRBD1 (5 bases). Germline V gene sequence: CDR1 SGHDT, CDR2 YYEEEE. The CDR3 loop spans 16 amino acids. Deletions cut 4 bases from V and 8 bases from J, with 24 bases between. Written as DNA, the CDR3 is TGTGCCAGCAGCCCTTGGCCGGCAGGGCAGACTTTCGAAGCTTTCTTT. Amino acids: CASSPWPAGQTFEAFF.

V gene TRBV4-1 combines with J gene TRBJ1-5; D is possibly TRBD1 (5 bases). Trimming pared 0 bases from V and 5 bases from J, leaving 8 bases between. Germline CDR1 is MGHRA and CDR2 is YSYEKL. The CDR3 has 14 residues. CDR3 region: CASSQDFRDQPQHF. CDR3 DNA: TGCGCCAGCAGCCAAGATTTCAGGGATCAGCCCCAGCATTTT.

The genes are TRBV11-2 and TRBJ2-1; D could derive from TRBD1 or TRBD2 (6 bases each). Germline CDR1 is SGHAT and CDR2 is FQNNGV. The CDR3 runs to 13 residues. With 4 bases removed from V and 7 bases from J, the gap between germline ends came to 11 bases. In DNA, the CDR3 is TGTGCCAGCAGCTGGGGGGCTCGAAATGAGCAGTTCTTC. Protein sequence: CASSWGARNEQFF.

V is TRBV3-1 and J is TRBJ2-5; D is undetermined. The CDR3 is 14 amino acids. Germline assignment: CDR1 LGHDT and CDR2 YNNKEL (reference sequence). The V end lost 0 bases, the J end lost 5 bases, and 10 bases lay between the germline ends. CDR3 sequence reads: CASSQETPQETQYF. CDR3 coding DNA: TGTGCCAGCAGCCAAGAGACTCCCCAGGAGACCCAGTACTTC.

J is TRBJ2-7 and V is TRBV5-5, with 9 bases that match TRBD1. CDR3 length equals 15 residues. V shed 4 bases, J shed 4 bases, and the junction held 9 bases outside the gene matches. Germline CDR1 SGHKS, CDR2 YYEKEE (reference sequence). CDR3 coding DNA: TGTGCCAGCAGCCAAGACGGGACAGGGTTTTACGAGCAGTACTTC. Its protein product is CASSQDGTGFYEQYF. Based on the CDR3 plus reference TRBV5-5 and TRBJ2-7, the full variable domain is DAGVTQSPTHLIKTRGQQVTLRCSPISGHKSVSWYQQVLGQGPQFIFQYYEKEERGRGNFPDRFSARQFPNYSSELNVNALLLGDSALYLCASSQDGTGFYEQYFGPGTRLTVT.

This clonotype was detected a few times. V gene TRBV7-2 combines with J gene TRBJ2-2; 10 bases align to TRBD2. Per germline, CDR1 SGHTA and CDR2 FQGNSA. The J segment lost 4 bases and the V segment lost 4 bases, leaving 12 bases of the junction unmatched. The CDR3 is made up of 18 amino acids. The CDR3 spells CASSSVVKAGGPTGELFF. CDR3 DNA: TGTGCCAGCAGCTCTGTCGTAAAAGCGGGGGGGCCCACCGGGGAGCTGTTTTTT.

The rearrangement links TRBV30 to TRBJ1-2; possible D gene TRBD1, 6 bases. V was shortened by 1 base and J by 5 bases, with 11 bases between the two germline ends. Germline V CDR1 and CDR2: GTSNPN, SVGIG (reference sequence). This CDR3 has 13 residues. DNA for the CDR3: TGTGCCTGGAGTGACGGGGGGCGTTATGGCTACACCTTC. It codes for CAWSDGGRYGYTF.